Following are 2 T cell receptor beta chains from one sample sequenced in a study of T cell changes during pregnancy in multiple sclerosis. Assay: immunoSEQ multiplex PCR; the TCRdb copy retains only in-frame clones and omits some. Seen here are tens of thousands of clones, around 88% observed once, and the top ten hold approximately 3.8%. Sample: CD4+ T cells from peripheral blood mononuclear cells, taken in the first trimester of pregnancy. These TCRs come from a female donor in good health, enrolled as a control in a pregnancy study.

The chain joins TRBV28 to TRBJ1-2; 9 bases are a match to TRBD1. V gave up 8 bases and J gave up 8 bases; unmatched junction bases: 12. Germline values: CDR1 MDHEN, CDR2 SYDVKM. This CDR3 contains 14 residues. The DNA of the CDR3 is TGTGCCAGCTGGAGGGGTACAGGGGGCTACGGCTACACCTTC. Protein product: CASWRGTGGYGYTF.

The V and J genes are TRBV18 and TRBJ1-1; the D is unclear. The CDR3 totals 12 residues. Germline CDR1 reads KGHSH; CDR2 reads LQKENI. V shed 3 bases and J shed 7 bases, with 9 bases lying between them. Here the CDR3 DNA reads TGTGCCAGCTCACCGGGCAGAGTTGAAGCTTTCTTT. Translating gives CASSPGRVEAFF.